This entry is about one TCR beta chain. The antigen is not known. This was a survey-level run. Libraries were prepared by immunoSEQ multiplex PCR; TCRdb keeps only in-frame clonotypes and omits some of them. The sample holds 30,000 to 35,000 clones, approximately 71% seen once. The CDR3 has 16 amino acids. Trimming stripped 0 bases from V and 5 bases from J, with 17 bases between. Germline CDR1 and CDR2: MGHRA and YSYEKL. The data belong to a study of STAT5B mutations in CD4+ large granular lymphocyte leukemia. Whole-study results and caveats: 8/27 top patient clones versus 2/35 control clones were TRBV06-family.

The specimen sequenced was CD4+ T cells from blood buffy coats. The receptor comes from a human donor in good health. J is TRBJ2-7 and V is TRBV4-1; no definite D call. CDR3: CASSQEGRVLLDEQYF. The CDR3 DNA sequence: TGCGCCAGCAGCCAAGAAGGTAGGGTGCTCCTGGACGAGCAGTACTTC.